Following are 30 T cell receptor beta chains from one sample sequenced in a study of cytotoxic CD8 clonotypes in ibrutinib-treated CLL. Sequenced by immunoSEQ multiplex PCR; TCRdb stores in-frame clones only, minus some. The profile shows about 330,000 clones, roughly two thirds of them singletons. This material consisted of PBMCs, taken after 36 months of ibrutinib treatment. Receptor source: a human donor with chronic lymphocytic leukemia.

The CDR3 DNA sequence: TGTGCCAGCAGTCATTTGGGACAGGGTGTCTACGAGCAGTACTTC. Translating gives CASSHLGQGVYEQYF. The V call is TRBV28, the J call TRBJ2-7; 9 nucleotides align to TRBD1. V dropped 5 bases and J dropped 3; count of bases not matched to a gene: 8. Germline-derived CDR1 and CDR2 are MDHEN and SYDVKM. This CDR3 has 15 amino acids.

This chain uses TRBV5-6 with TRBJ2-1; no reliable D call. Per germline, CDR1 SGHDT and CDR2 YYEEEE. The CDR3 length is 14 residues. The ends were cut back, 6 bases at V and 10 bases at J, with 20 bases in the middle. The CDR3 region has the DNA TGTGCCAGCACTTCGTCGGAGATCTTGGGAGAGCAGTTCTTC. Its translation: CASTSSEILGEQFF.

A single count supports this clone. The chain is built from TRBV29-1 and TRBJ1-2, with 10 positions matching TRBD1. Germline assignment: CDR1 SQVTM and CDR2 ANQGSEA. The V segment lost 8 bases and the J segment 0 bases; nucleotides outside the gene matches: 12. The CDR3 is made up of 16 amino acids. CDR3 DNA sequence: TGCAGCTCCTCGACAGGGGGCAACGGAGCTAACTATGGCTACACCTTC. Amino acid sequence: CSSSTGGNGANYGYTF. The whole variable domain, filled in from reference TRBV29-1 and TRBJ1-2, reads SAVISQKPSRDICQRGTSLTIQCQVDSQVTMMFWYRQQPGQSLTLIATANQGSEATYESGFVIDKFPISRPNLTFSTLTVSNMSPEDSSIYLCSSSTGGNGANYGYTFGSGTRLTVV.

This clone was seen a handful of times. This rearrangement joins TRBV11-2 to TRBJ2-7; D unresolved. The length of the CDR3 is 15 residues. Germline CDR1 is SGHAT and CDR2 is FQNNGV. The germline V and J ends were trimmed by 2 bases and 3 bases, with 14 bases remaining between them. CDR3 DNA: TGTGCCAGCAGCTTACCGCTAGGAGTGAACTACGAGCAGTACTTC. Translating gives CASSLPLGVNYEQYF.

Comments on this clone: The same CDR3 arises from other DNA sequences in this sample as well. The V and J genes are TRBV18 and TRBJ1-1, with 9 bases lining up with TRBD1. Germline V gives CDR1 KGHSH, CDR2 LQKENI. The CDR3 covers 13 residues. Trimming cost V 6 bases and J 3 bases; bases outside gene matches: 2. CDR3 protein: CASSRTGDTEAFF. CDR3 bases: TGTGCCAGCTCGAGGACAGGGGACACTGAAGCTTTCTTT.

The chain links TRBV29-1 to TRBJ2-7; D remains unclear. The germline V gene has CDR1 SQVTM and CDR2 ANQGSEA. V lost 2 bases and J lost 2, with 13 bases in between. The length of the CDR3 is 14 residues. The CDR3 protein is CSVEPPGPTYEQYF. As DNA, the CDR3 is TGCAGCGTTGAACCCCCAGGTCCCACCTACGAGCAGTACTTC.

The genes are TRBV9 and TRBJ1-1; 11 bases line up with TRBD1. With V trimmed by 2 bases and J by 4 bases, 7 bases remained unmatched. Germline V CDR1 and CDR2: SGDLS, YYNGEE. The CDR3 length is 16 residues. The CDR3 DNA follows: TGTGCCAGCAGCGTTCTAGGACAGGGGGCGAGCACTGAAGCTTTCTTT. It encodes CASSVLGQGASTEAFF. Complete variable domain (other parts from reference TRBV9 and TRBJ1-1): DSGVTQTPKHLITATGQRVTLRCSPRSGDLSVYWYQQSLDQGLQFLIQYYNGEERAKGNILERFSAQQFPDLHSELNLSSLELGDSALYFCASSVLGQGASTEAFFGQGTRLTVV.

The chain is built from TRBV9 and TRBJ1-6; 8 nucleotides align to TRBD1. Trimming took 5 bases from V and 10 from J; bases not matched to a gene: 8. Germline V lookup: CDR1 SGDLS, CDR2 YYNGEE. The CDR3 loop spans 14 amino acids. CDR3 nucleotides: TGTGCCAGCAGTAACGGACAGGGCCACTCACCCCTCCACTTT. Translation gives CASSNGQGHSPLHF.

V usage is TRBV25-1 and J usage is TRBJ2-7; weak D call: TRBD1 (6 bases). Germline V gene data show CDR1 as MGHDK and CDR2 as SYGVNS. There are 13 residues in the CDR3. V lost 5 bases, J lost 2 bases, and 10 bases lay in between. The CDR3 loop reads CASSLDSTYEQYF. The CDR3, as DNA: TGTGCCAGCAGTTTGGACAGTACCTACGAGCAGTACTTC.

The chain links TRBV5-4 to TRBJ2-7; TRBD2 matches 10 bases. J was trimmed by 4 bases and V by 1 base; bases with no gene match: 2. The CDR3 spans 14 residues. The germline gives CDR1 SGHNT, CDR2 YYREEE (reference sequence). This CDR3 reads CASSLQREGYEQYF. In DNA form, the CDR3 reads TGTGCCAGCAGCTTGCAGCGGGAGGGGTACGAGCAGTACTTC.

The chain has TRBV2 and TRBJ2-5; TRBD2 matches at 11 bases. There are 15 residues in the CDR3. V lost 8 bases to trimming and J lost 3 bases; unmatched junction nucleotides: 8. Looked up from germline, CDR1 is SNHLY and CDR2 is FYNNEI. This CDR3 reads CASGGPGLAEETQYF. The CDR3 coding sequence is TGTGCCAGCGGGGGCCCGGGACTAGCGGAAGAGACCCAGTACTTC.

This clone showed up just once. The chain links TRBV2 to TRBJ1-6; D uncertain. The V end was cut by 4 bases, the J end by 5 bases, with 9 bases between. The CDR3 is made up of 14 amino acids. The germline gives CDR1 SNHLY, CDR2 FYNNEI. The CDR3 DNA is TGTGCCAGCAGTGGGGGTCGGCATAATTCACCCCTCCACTTT. This gives the protein CASSGGRHNSPLHF.

This clone turned up a few times. The chain has TRBV7-3 and TRBJ2-7; TRBD1 might be the D (6 bases). Trimming shortened V by 5 bases and J by 2 bases, and 13 bases separated the two germline ends. Germline loops: CDR1 SGHTA, CDR2 FQGTGA. The CDR3 runs to 14 residues. For the CDR3, the DNA is TGTGCCAGCAGCCACAGGGACACTACCTACGAGCAGTACTTC. This translates into CASSHRDTTYEQYF. The full variable domain, in which reference TRBV7-3 and TRBJ2-7 provide the parts outside the CDR3, is GAGVSQTPSNKVTEKGKYVELRCDPISGHTALYWYRQSLGQGPEFLIYFQGTGAADDSGLPNDRFFAVRPEGSVSTLKIQRTERGDSAVYLCASSHRDTTYEQYFGPGTRLTVT.

The V and J genes are TRBV5-1 and TRBJ1-1; D might be TRBD1 (5 bases). The CDR3 has 13 amino acids. The V end lost 3 bases, the J end lost 3 bases, and 9 bases lay between the germline ends. CDR1 is SGHRS, CDR2 YFSETQ, per germline. The DNA for the CDR3 is TGCGCCAGCAGCTCCCAGGGAGACACTGAAGCTTTCTTT. It translates to CASSSQGDTEAFF.

This clone was found a few times. The V call is TRBV5-1, the J call TRBJ2-5; 8 bases are a match to TRBD1. The germline gives CDR1 SGHRS, CDR2 YFSETQ. V lost 0 bases to trimming and J lost 2 bases; unmatched junction nucleotides: 0. The length of the CDR3 is 14 residues. The CDR3 sequence: CASSLGTGQETQYF. The CDR3 nucleotides are TGCGCCAGCAGCTTGGGGACAGGGCAAGAGACCCAGTACTTC.

V gene TRBV7-2 combines with J gene TRBJ1-1; TRBD1 aligns across 8 bases. V trimming: 5 bases; J trimming: 5 bases; junction bases outside the gene matches: 7. In germline, CDR1 is SGHTA, CDR2 FQGNSA. This CDR3 is 14 amino acids long. CDR3 residues: CASSPDRVRTEAFF. The CDR3 nucleotides read TGTGCCAGCAGCCCGGACAGGGTGAGAACTGAAGCTTTCTTT.

CDR3 sequence: CASSPLTYEQYF. The CDR3 DNA reads as TGTGCCAGCAGTCCGCTAACTTACGAGCAGTACTTC. This rearrangement joins TRBV27 to TRBJ2-7, with D uncertain. Germline V lookup: CDR1 MNHEY, CDR2 SMNVEV (reference sequence). The CDR3 has 12 amino acids. The V and J ends lost 5 bases and 4 bases respectively, with 9 bases between them.

This clone was counted between two and nine times. This rearrangement joins TRBV5-4 to TRBJ1-2, with D maybe TRBD1 (6 bases). Germline assignment: CDR1 SGHNT and CDR2 YYREEE (reference sequence). CDR3 length: 13 amino acids. V was clipped by 4 bases and J by 7 bases, with 14 bases between them. The CDR3 DNA is TGTGCCAGCAGCCATCGGGGGGCGGCTGGCTACACCTTC. This translates into CASSHRGAAGYTF.

This chain uses TRBV2 with TRBJ1-3; 8 nucleotides match TRBD1. Per germline, CDR1 SNHLY and CDR2 FYNNEI. The CDR3 is 13 residues long. V was clipped by 9 bases and J by 0 bases; unmatched bases: 1. The CDR3 loop reads CARTGGSGNTIYF. The CDR3 region has the DNA TGTGCCAGAACAGGGGGCTCTGGAAACACCATATATTTT. The complete variable domain, with remaining parts taken from reference TRBV2 and TRBJ1-3, reads EPEVTQTPSHQVTQMGQEVILRCVPISNHLYFYWYRQILGQKVEFLVSFYNNEISEKSEIFDDQFSVERPDGSNFTLKIRSTKLEDSAMYFCARTGGSGNTIYFGEGSWLTVV.

The gene calls are TRBV5-1 and TRBJ1-1; 11 bases match TRBD1. CDR1 and CDR2 from the germline V gene are SGHRS and YFSETQ. The CDR3 loop spans 15 amino acids. The trim removed 4 bases at V and 4 bases at J, leaving 6 bases unmatched. CDR3: CASSGPGTGGTEAFF. The CDR3, as DNA: TGCGCCAGCAGCGGGCCCGGGACAGGGGGCACTGAAGCTTTCTTT. The full variable domain, its missing parts supplied by reference TRBV5-1 and TRBJ1-1, is KAGVTQTPRYLIKTRGQQVTLSCSPISGHRSVSWYQQTPGQGLQFLFEYFSETQRNKGNFPGRFSGRQFSNSRSEMNVSTLELGDSALYLCASSGPGTGGTEAFFGQGTRLTVV.

The V call is TRBV14, the J call TRBJ2-7, with TRBD1 matching 9 bases. This CDR3 has 14 residues. The V and J ends lost 7 bases and 4 bases, in that order; junction bases with no gene match: 8. Germline values: CDR1 SGHDN, CDR2 FVKESK. The chain's CDR3 is CASTPGTGTYEQYF. For the CDR3, the DNA is TGTGCCAGCACCCCCGGGACAGGGACTTACGAGCAGTACTTC.

This clone was recorded once. The rearrangement links TRBV10-3 to TRBJ2-7; tentative D call: TRBD1 (5 bases). Trimming removed 8 bases at V and 5 bases at J, with 13 bases between. Germline V CDR1 and CDR2: ENHRY, SYGVKD. CDR3 size: 12 residues. CDR3 nucleotides: TGTGCCATCGGCGACAGACAAGACGAGCAGTACTTC. Translating gives CAIGDRQDEQYF.

The J gene is TRBJ2-5, the V gene TRBV29-1, with TRBD1 matching over 9 bases. This CDR3 has 14 residues. The J segment lost 6 bases and the V segment lost 6 bases, leaving 11 bases of the junction unmatched. From germline, CDR1 is SQVTM and CDR2 ANQGSEA. CDR3 in amino acids: CSVEAQGAGQTQYF. The CDR3 DNA reads as TGCAGCGTAGAGGCACAGGGGGCGGGCCAGACCCAGTACTTC.

This chain joins TRBV28 and TRBJ1-5; no clear D gene. Germline V gene sequence: CDR1 MDHEN, CDR2 SYDVKM. Trimming removed 4 bases from V and 2 bases from J, with 18 bases in between. The CDR3 totals 17 residues. The CDR3 nucleotides read TGTGCCAGCAGTTGTTGGATAGTGTCTGGGGGCAATCAGCCCCAGCATTTT. Encoded protein: CASSCWIVSGGNQPQHF.

This clone came up once. This rearrangement joins TRBV2 to TRBJ2-1; D is uncertain. V gave up 2 bases and J gave up 8 bases, with 10 bases separating them. The CDR3 loop spans 13 amino acids. The germline gives CDR1 SNHLY, CDR2 FYNNEI. In nucleotides, the CDR3 is TGTGCCAGCAGTGAATTCGAGTTAGATGAGCAGTTCTTC. Translating gives CASSEFELDEQFF.

This clone was found a few times. The V gene is TRBV6-6, the J gene TRBJ2-3; 9 bases are shared with TRBD1. The CDR3 has 15 residues. Germline V gene data show CDR1 as MNHNY and CDR2 as SVGAGI (reference sequence). Trimming cost V 5 bases and J 1 base; bases outside gene matches: 4. CDR3 sequence: CASSGQGPGTDTQYF. The CDR3 bases are TGTGCCAGCAGTGGACAGGGGCCCGGCACAGATACGCAGTATTTT.

The chain has TRBV7-9 and TRBJ1-1; D unresolved. The V end was cut by 6 bases, the J end by 1 base, with 9 bases between. The germline CDR1 and CDR2 sequences are SEHNR and FQNEAQ (reference sequence). CDR3 length equals 13 residues. This chain's CDR3 is CASREVSNTEAFF. The CDR3 DNA follows: TGTGCCAGCAGAGAGGTTTCGAACACTGAAGCTTTCTTT.

This chain joins TRBV25-1 and TRBJ2-1, with TRBD1 matching over 9 bases. CDR3 length: 16 residues. Germline CDR1 and CDR2: MGHDK and SYGVNS. The V and J ends lost 1 base and 2 bases, in that order; junction bases with no gene match: 3. CDR3 sequence (DNA): TGTGCCAGCAGTGAATCTAGGACAGGGGCCTACAATGAGCAGTTCTTC. It codes for CASSESRTGAYNEQFF.

The rearrangement joins TRBV9 to TRBJ1-2; 10 bases line up with TRBD1. Germline lookup yields CDR1 SGDLS and CDR2 YYNGEE. Trimming removed 0 bases from V and 5 bases from J; junction bases left unmatched: 4. The CDR3 totals 15 residues. This chain's CDR3 is CASSVAWGQGYGYTF. DNA of the CDR3: TGTGCCAGCAGCGTAGCTTGGGGACAGGGGTATGGCTACACCTTC.

The V call is TRBV7-9, the J call TRBJ2-4; D gene ambiguous. Trimming removed 5 bases at V and 8 bases at J, with 10 bases between. This CDR3 region has 12 residues. Germline loops: CDR1 SEHNR, CDR2 FQNEAQ (reference sequence). The DNA of the CDR3 is TGTGCCAGCAGCCAGATGGGTGACATTCAGTACTTC. Its translation is CASSQMGDIQYF.